The sequence of this T cell receptor beta chain was determined in a study of radiotherapy plus CTLA-4 blockade in lung cancer. This clone was seen a handful of times. Its cognate antigen is unknown. Method: immunoSEQ multiplex PCR; TCRdb's copy keeps in-frame clones and lacks some. The sample has 2,700 or so clones; roughly 79% are singletons. Study observations and caveats: Radiotherapy was combined with ipilimumab, and tumor-derived TCR clones then expanded in blood.

The CDR3 length is 14 residues. Losses at the gene ends were 6 bases for V and 6 bases for J; bases not matched to a gene: 8. The germline V gene encodes CDR1 SGDLS and CDR2 YYNGEE. The sequence was obtained from a human donor with non-small cell lung cancer that progressed on radiotherapy plus ipilimumab. Sequenced material: tumor tissue, taken from a patient treated with radiotherapy plus ipilimumab. The chain links TRBV9 to TRBJ2-3; TRBD2 matches 9 bases. This CDR3 reads CASNPAGGKDTQYF. DNA for the CDR3: TGTGCCAGCAATCCCGCGGGGGGGAAGGATACGCAGTATTTT.